One sample yielded the 30 T cell receptor beta chains listed below, sequenced in a study of naive and memory T cell subsets. The beta constant-region primer was an equimolar mix of two oligonucleotides covering TRBC1 and TRBC2. Four rounds of PCR amplified the ligated cDNA using nested alpha and beta constant-region primers plus SP2. One entry per CDR3 protein, called by TCRdb with MiXCR from the UMI-ligation and nested PCR reads. The sample has several thousand distinct CDR3 sequences; roughly 5.6% are singletons. The sample consisted of effector memory CD8+ T cells from blood. Regarding subset: effector memory, CD45RA- CD27-. The receptors were sampled from a human donor in good health.

This clonotype came up many times. The rearrangement uses TRBV9 and TRBJ1-1; D is perhaps TRBD1 (6 bases). CDR3 size: 15 residues. The germline V and J ends were trimmed by 3 bases and 7 bases, with 19 bases remaining between them. CDR1 SGDLS and CDR2 YYNGEE come from the germline V gene. CDR3: CASSARGGGVGEAFF. The DNA of the CDR3 is TGTGCCAGCAGCGCCCGAGGGGGGGGGGTCGGTGAAGCTTTCTTT.

The sample holds many counts of this clonotype. The chain recombines TRBV7-9 with TRBJ2-1; D gene ambiguous. The germline CDR1 and CDR2 sequences are SEHNR and FQNEAQ (reference sequence). Trimming left V 2 bases short and J 0 bases short, with 11 bases between. The CDR3 spans 16 residues. CDR3: CASSLNSASSYNEQFF. CDR3 sequence (DNA): TGTGCCAGCAGCTTAAATTCGGCAAGCTCCTACAATGAGCAGTTCTTC.

At least ten counts were recorded for this clonotype. The chain employs TRBV6-2 or TRBV6-3 and TRBJ2-7, with D perhaps matching TRBD2 (6 bases). The CDR3 spans 14 residues. Trimming left V 1 base short and J 6 bases short, with 13 bases between. Germline assignment: CDR1 MNHEY and CDR2 SVGEGT. DNA for the CDR3: TGTGCCAGCAGTTACTTTCAATCCGGGAGCGAGCAGTACTTC. Its translation: CASSYFQSGSEQYF.

Ten or more counts support this clonotype. The chain has TRBV7-9 and TRBJ1-6; 7 positions agree with TRBD1. Germline CDR1 reads SEHNR; CDR2 reads FQNEAQ (reference sequence). The CDR3 sequence is 17 residues long. The ends lost 4 bases at V and 6 bases at J; junction bases unmatched: 12. In DNA, the CDR3 is TGTGCCAGCAGCTCTGAGGGGACAGTACCCCGTAATTCACCCCTCCACTTT. This sequence encodes CASSSEGTVPRNSPLHF.

In this sample, this clonotype turned up many times. The genes are TRBV7-6 and TRBJ2-6; no clear D gene. The CDR3 has 17 residues. In germline, CDR1 is SGHVS, CDR2 FNYEAQ. Trimming took 1 base from V and 4 from J, leaving 14 bases between them. CDR3 coding DNA: TGTGCCAGCAGCTTAGTGAGTCCGGAGCACGGGGCCAACGTCCTGACTTTC. It specifies CASSLVSPEHGANVLTF.

This clonotype has only a few counts. The chain has TRBV7-2 and TRBJ2-7; maybe TRBD2 (6 bases). CDR1 is SGHTA and CDR2 is FQGNSA in the germline V gene. The CDR3 extends over 17 amino acids. V lost 1 base and J 3 bases, leaving 19 bases between the germline ends. For the CDR3, the DNA is TGTGCCAGCAGCTTAGTTCCGGGAGCAGGGTGGGACTACGAGCAGTACTTC. This translates into CASSLVPGAGWDYEQYF.

By sample share, this clonotype is medium-sized. V usage is TRBV28 and J usage is TRBJ2-7, with TRBD2 matching over 8 bases. The V gene's germline CDR1 is MDHEN and CDR2 SYDVKM. Trimming took 5 bases from V and 5 from J; bases not matched to a gene: 17. This CDR3 has 17 amino acids. CDR3 residues: CASSPPLTGTSDDEQYF. DNA for the CDR3: TGTGCCAGCAGTCCACCCTTGACCGGGACTAGTGACGACGAGCAGTACTTC.

This clonotype was observed many times. V usage is TRBV7-2 and J usage is TRBJ2-7, with 7 positions matching TRBD2. Looked up from germline, CDR1 is SGHTA and CDR2 is FQGNSA. This CDR3 comprises 13 residues. J lost 6 bases, V lost 5 bases, and 7 bases had no gene match. The CDR3 region has the DNA TGTGCCAGCAGCCCAGTGGCGGGAGTCGAGCAGTACTTC. It encodes CASSPVAGVEQYF.

There are many counts of this clonotype. The J gene is TRBJ2-7, the V gene TRBV20-1, with unresolved D. Germline CDR1 reads DFQATT; CDR2 reads SNEGSKA (reference sequence). V lost 5 bases to trimming and J lost 4 bases, with 9 bases between them. The CDR3 spans 11 residues. The CDR3 spells CSALGSYEQYF. In DNA, the CDR3 is TGCAGTGCTCTTGGGTCATACGAGCAGTACTTC.

By share, this clonotype counts as medium-sized. The chain uses TRBV28 and TRBJ1-5; D remains unclear. Germline-derived CDR1 and CDR2 are MDHEN and SYDVKM. V lost 6 bases and J 9 bases, leaving 12 bases between the germline ends. This CDR3 has 12 residues. Written as DNA, the CDR3 is TGTGCCAGCAGCACTCAGCGAGGGCCCCAGCATTTT. Protein sequence: CASSTQRGPQHF.

The sample holds many counts of this clonotype. The chain combines TRBV6-5 with TRBJ1-1, with a weak D call TRBD1 (6 bases). Germline V gene sequence: CDR1 MNHEY, CDR2 SVGAGI. The CDR3 loop spans 12 amino acids. Trimming left V 5 bases short and J 4 bases short, with 8 bases between. The CDR3: CASSRGATEAFF. CDR3 DNA: TGTGCCAGCAGTCGGGGGGCCACTGAAGCTTTCTTT.

This clonotype showed up many times. V gene TRBV4-3 combines with J gene TRBJ2-6, with a weak D call TRBD1 (5 bases). V was pared by 0 bases and J by 2 bases, with 8 bases between. In germline, CDR1 is LGHNA, CDR2 YSLEER. The CDR3 is 16 residues long. The CDR3 DNA sequence: TGCGCCAGCAGCCAAGAGCCAGGGACTGGGGCCAACGTCCTGACTTTC. It specifies CASSQEPGTGANVLTF.

This clonotype was counted only a few times. The rearrangement links TRBV10-3 to TRBJ2-7; 7 nucleotides agree with TRBD2. The ends lost 0 bases at V and 5 bases at J; junction bases unmatched: 7. This CDR3 region has 15 residues. Germline V gives CDR1 ENHRY, CDR2 SYGVKD. Here the CDR3 reads CAISESLGGRNEQYF. CDR3 DNA: TGTGCCATCAGTGAGTCATTGGGCGGGAGAAACGAGCAGTACTTC.

This clonotype showed up many times. The chain joins TRBV6-2 or TRBV6-3 to TRBJ2-7, with 7 positions matching TRBD2. Per the germline V gene, CDR1 is MNHEY and CDR2 is SVGEGT. With 7 bases clipped from V and 0 bases from J, the junction kept 9 bases outside the gene matches. The length of the CDR3 is 15 residues. The DNA of the CDR3 is TGTGCCAGCAAGTTCCGGCTAGCGGCCTCCTACGAGCAGTACTTC. This codes for CASKFRLAASYEQYF.

This clonotype was recorded at least ten times. This sequence joins TRBV4-1 and TRBJ2-1; 12 bases are shared with TRBD2. V shed 0 bases and J 5 bases; nucleotides not matched to a gene: 5. The CDR3 totals 17 residues. Germline loops: CDR1 MGHRA, CDR2 YSYEKL. CDR3 coding DNA: TGCGCCAGCAGCCAAGATTTGGCTAGCGGGGGGGACAATGAGCAGTTCTTC. The encoded protein is CASSQDLASGGDNEQFF.

This clonotype was detected ten times or more. The CDR3, as DNA: TGTGCCAGCAGTGAACACAGCACCGGGGAGCTGTTTTTT. This translates into CASSEHSTGELFF. This rearrangement joins TRBV6-4 to TRBJ2-2; D remains ambiguous. The ends were cut back, 3 bases at V and 4 bases at J, with 6 bases in the middle. CDR1 MRHNA and CDR2 SNTAGT come from the germline V gene. The CDR3 length is 13 residues.

This clonotype was recorded a few times. The chain recombines TRBV27 with TRBJ1-1; 7 bases match TRBD1. J was trimmed by 0 bases and V by 0 bases; bases with no gene match: 4. The V gene's germline CDR1 is MNHEY and CDR2 SMNVEV (reference sequence). CDR3 size: 16 residues. CDR3 coding DNA: TGTGCCAGCAGTTTATCGAGGGACAGAGTGAACACTGAAGCTTTCTTT. As protein: CASSLSRDRVNTEAFF.

In its sample, this clonotype is medium-sized. The chain links TRBV28 to TRBJ2-6; D perhaps matches TRBD1 (5 bases). CDR1 and CDR2 (germline): MDHEN, SYDVKM. V shed 5 bases and J shed 2 bases, with 10 bases lying between them. The CDR3 has 15 residues. CDR3 protein: CASSARETGANVLTF. CDR3 nucleotide sequence: TGTGCCAGCAGTGCCAGGGAAACTGGGGCCAACGTCCTGACTTTC.

By share, this clonotype counts as hyperexpanded. This chain uses TRBV20-1 with TRBJ2-1, with 7 bases lining up with TRBD2. Germline V CDR1 and CDR2: DFQATT, SNEGSKA (reference sequence). The CDR3 length is 15 residues. V shed 0 bases and J 8 bases; nucleotides not matched to a gene: 10. The CDR3 loop is CSARDVSREVHEQFF. As DNA, the CDR3 is TGCAGTGCTAGAGATGTTTCACGGGAGGTACATGAGCAGTTCTTC.

This clonotype qualifies as medium-sized (0.01 to 0.1%). The CDR3, as DNA: TGTGCCAGCAGCCTTCTCCCACCGGGGCAGACGGATTCCGAGCAGTACTTC. Its translation: CASSLLPPGQTDSEQYF. The genes are TRBV14 and TRBJ2-7, with D perhaps given as TRBD1 or TRBD2 (5 bases each). The germline gives CDR1 SGHDN, CDR2 FVKESK. The CDR3 runs to 17 residues. Trimming cost V 4 bases and J 6 bases, with 25 bases left between them.

This chain uses TRBV6-1 with TRBJ1-5; possibly TRBD1 for D (5 bases). This CDR3 region has 15 residues. V was trimmed by 7 bases and J by 4 bases, leaving 17 bases between them. CDR1 and CDR2 (germline): MNHNS, SASEGT. Here the CDR3 reads CASKTRDSANQPQHF. The CDR3, as DNA: TGTGCCAGCAAGACCCGGGACTCTGCGAATCAGCCCCAGCATTTT.

The gene calls are TRBV27 and TRBJ2-2; the D is unclear. The CDR3 length is 12 residues. Per germline, CDR1 MNHEY and CDR2 SMNVEV (reference sequence). Trimming pared 1 base from V and 5 bases from J, leaving 2 bases between. In DNA, the CDR3 is TGTGCCAGCAGTTTATTAACCGGGGAGCTGTTTTTT. Encoded protein: CASSLLTGELFF.

This clonotype was found many times. This chain links TRBV7-6 with TRBJ2-1; D assignment may be TRBD1 or TRBD2 (6 bases each). The CDR3 totals 15 residues. Germline V gives CDR1 SGHVS, CDR2 FNYEAQ. The V end lost 2 bases, the J end lost 6 bases, and 14 bases lay between the germline ends. This chain's CDR3 is CASSLSGGSGNEQFF. The CDR3 nucleotides are TGTGCCAGCAGCTTATCCGGGGGCTCAGGCAATGAGCAGTTCTTC.

This clonotype counts as medium-sized (0.01 to 0.1%). This chain links TRBV15 with TRBJ2-2, with 7 nucleotides matching TRBD2. Germline CDR1 LNHNV, CDR2 YYDKDF (reference sequence). J gave up 3 bases and V 6 bases, and 4 bases lay outside the gene matches. The CDR3 is made up of 14 amino acids. DNA of the CDR3: TGTGCCACCAGAGGCGGGAGAGACACCGGGGAGCTGTTTTTT. Residues: CATRGGRDTGELFF.

This clonotype is termed medium-sized. The chain carries TRBV10-3 and TRBJ2-1; 15 bases match TRBD2. With V trimmed by 4 bases and J by 4 bases, 2 bases remained unmatched. This CDR3 is built from 16 residues. Germline lookup yields CDR1 ENHRY and CDR2 SYGVKD. The CDR3 nucleotides read TGTGCCATCAGTGCGGGGACTAGCGGGAGGTACAATGAGCAGTTCTTC. Translating it yields CAISAGTSGRYNEQFF.

Ten or more counts support this clonotype. The chain links TRBV6-5 to TRBJ2-7; D is ambiguous. The germline CDR1 and CDR2 sequences are MNHEY and SVGAGI. V was clipped by 8 bases and J by 2 bases, with 22 bases between them. CDR3 length equals 16 residues. The CDR3, as DNA: TGTGCCAGCCAGGATCGGGCTTCAGATGGGGCCTACGAGCAGTACTTC. Translating it yields CASQDRASDGAYEQYF.

This clonotype was found many times. The chain has TRBV5-4 and TRBJ2-1; D remains ambiguous. The ends were cut back, 0 bases at V and 4 bases at J, with 5 bases in the middle. CDR1 is SGHNT, CDR2 YYREEE, per germline (reference sequence). The CDR3 spans 13 residues. CDR3 in DNA: TGTGCCAGCAGCTTGGGTGGGTACAATGAGCAGTTCTTC. This translates into CASSLGGYNEQFF.

By sample share, this clonotype is medium-sized. This chain links TRBV7-9 with TRBJ2-7; possibly TRBD2 for D (6 bases). CDR1 SEHNR and CDR2 FQNEAQ come from the germline V gene (reference sequence). The germline V and J ends were trimmed by 7 bases and 6 bases, with 25 bases remaining between them. The CDR3 has 16 residues. CDR3 sequence reads: CASTLAEGLIPFEQYF. The CDR3 DNA sequence: TGTGCCAGCACCCTAGCAGAGGGACTCATCCCTTTCGAGCAGTACTTC.

This clonotype was seen ten or more times. This sequence joins TRBV6-2 or TRBV6-3 and TRBJ1-1; TRBD1 might be the D (6 bases). The CDR3 is 14 amino acids. Trimming shortened V by 4 bases and J by 5 bases, and 14 bases separated the two germline ends. In germline, CDR1 is MNHEY, CDR2 SVGEGT. In DNA, the CDR3 is TGTGCCAGCAGTTTTGCAGGGGCTCGGACTGAAGCTTTCTTT. Translation: CASSFAGARTEAFF.

The table lists this clonotype with many counts. The chain combines TRBV7-8 with TRBJ1-5; D is perhaps TRBD1 (5 bases). Trimming pared 3 bases from V and 7 bases from J, leaving 16 bases between. Germline V gene sequence: CDR1 SGHVS, CDR2 FQNEAQ. CDR3 length: 15 amino acids. The CDR3 DNA sequence: TGTGCCAGCAGCTTGCAGCGAGGGGCTAGCCAGCCCCAGCATTTT. Amino acid sequence: CASSLQRGASQPQHF.